This T cell receptor beta chain was sequenced during a study of OX40 agonist ivuxolimab in advanced cancers. With respect to the entire study: The costimulatory receptor OX40 (CD134) was targeted by ivuxolimab, a fully human IgG2 agonistic monoclonal antibody. Peripheral TCRbeta sequencing aimed to test whether ivuxolimab altered TCR sequence diversity and caused clonal T-cell expansion. Intravenous ivuxolimab was administered to patients every 2 weeks at six dose levels: 0.01, 0.1, 0.3, 1.5, 3 and 10 mg/kg. Three dose-escalation patients achieved partial responses, one with hepatocellular carcinoma and two with cutaneous melanoma. A male proportion of nearly 85% and a mean age of 60 years, ranging from roughly 23 to 85, were recorded for the dose-escalation cohort. Of the roughly 50 dose-escalation patients, hepatocellular carcinoma was present in some 19, melanoma in approximately 15, renal cell carcinoma in 9 and head and neck cancer in 9. The paper describes the monotherapy dose-escalation part (N ≈ 52 patients) of the phase I trial of ivuxolimab. Patients were allowed to have had prior anti-PD-1, anti-PD-L1 or anti-CTLA-4 therapy, and 40% to 45% of the dose-escalation patients had previously received checkpoint inhibitors.

A remark on this clone: Its antigen target is currently unknown. Qualities for individual bases were not recorded, and no much larger clone is one base off.

The investigation overall reported the following: The antigen specificity of the peripheral T cells that underwent clonal expansion was not determined. At doses of 0.1 to 3.0 mg/kg, clonal expansion of both CD4+ and CD8+ blood T cells was observed from baseline to week 6. In the 0.1-3.0 mg/kg groups, partial responders had among the lowest normalized peripheral clonal expansion, particularly in CD8+ T cells. Low levels of normalized T-cell clonal expansion were also seen in some nonresponding patients. On average, CD8+ T cells showed more expanded clones than CD4+ T cells after ivuxolimab.

Genomic DNA was isolated from the sorted cells so that the TCRbeta CDR3 region could be sequenced. The immunoSEQ Assay was used for sequencing of TCRbeta CDR3 regions. TCRdb carries this immuneACCESS record with in-frame sequences only. Its versions omit some clonotypes, under half of them owing to an unresolved V gene in the studies checked, with the rest unexplained. This sample holds some 87,000 clones; less than 95% were observed only once. 1.5% to 2% of the sample is held by the ten biggest clonotypes. From the cysteine through the phenylalanine, the CDR3 covers 16 amino acids. The sequence is cut down to CDR3 DNA, 48 bases in frame from base 1. V has 2 bases trimmed and J has 4 bases trimmed; junction bases matching no gene number 8. CDR1 and CDR2 are drawn from the germline V gene: SGHDT, YYEEEE. The trial excluded patients who had a history of autoimmune disease or were on systemic immunosuppression. In every dose cohort, peripheral blood was drawn for TCR sequencing at baseline, cycle 4 day 1, and cycle 7 day 1. The samples were taken from a phase I, first-in-human, multicenter, open-label dose-escalation trial of ivuxolimab. Adults with locally advanced or metastatic melanoma, renal cell carcinoma, hepatocellular carcinoma or head and neck squamous cell carcinoma were enrolled in the trial. Before TCR sequencing, CD4+ and CD8+ T cells were separately sorted from peripheral blood.

Sample: CD4+ or CD8+ T cells sorted from blood, taken in a trial of the OX40 agonist ivuxolimab. The sequence was obtained from an adult with an advanced solid tumor such as melanoma, head and neck, liver or kidney cancer. The chain is made from TRBV5-6 and TRBJ2-5, with 10 middle bases fitting TRBD2. The CDR3 here reads CASSFFFSGRIETQYF. In nucleotide form, the sequence is TGTGCCAGCAGCTTTTTCTTTAGCGGGAGGATAGAGACCCAGTACTTC.